The entry below gives a single T cell receptor (beta chain) sequence along with its context. Trimming cost V 6 bases and J 0 bases; bases outside gene matches: 10. This CDR3 has 16 amino acids. The germline gives CDR1 MDHEN, CDR2 SYDVKM. It was with a sample-barcoded 5' primer and a J-beta primer mix that a second PCR of roughly 7 to 12 cycles was run. The template-switch adaptor was a 5' adaptor with 12 random nucleotides. It tagged each cDNA molecule. One entry per CDR3 protein results from TCRdb running MiXCR on the 5' RACE reads. The sample contains about 730,000 distinct CDR3 sequences, around 46% of which appear only once. This record belongs to a study of blood T cells in healthy people across ages. Each of the donors had about 9.9 milliliters of peripheral blood drawn into EDTA-treated Vacutainer tubes. Researchers report isolating at least 6 million PBMCs per sample.

The rearrangement uses TRBV28 and TRBJ2-7, with TRBD1 identical over 8 bases. The receptor comes from a woman between 55 and 75 years old in good health. Material for sequencing was blood. The CDR3 region is CASRPLDRGPSYEQYF. The CDR3 nucleotides are TGTGCCAGCAGACCACTCGACAGGGGACCCTCCTACGAGCAGTACTTC. Full variable domain (remainder filled in from reference TRBV28 and TRBJ2-7): DVKVTQSSRYLVKRTGEKVFLECVQDMDHENMFWYRQDPGLGLRLIYFSYDVKMKEKGDIPEGYSVSREKKERFSLILESASTNQTSMYLCASRPLDRGPSYEQYFGPGTRLTVT.